The clone carrying this TCR beta chain was seen more than once but under ten times. Prior to thyroid surgery, none of the patients had received any treatment. The data are from a study of metastatic and nonmetastatic thyroid tumors. Overall study context: Samples came from malignant and benign thyroid patients, and repertoires were compared across blood and tumor or nodule tissue.

TCRdb recomputed clones from the PCR reads via MiXCR. The sample holds 35,000 to 50,000 clones, about a sixth seen once. CDR1 and CDR2 (germline): MDHEN, SYDVKM. The CDR3 sequence is 14 residues long. V lost 3 bases, J lost 8 bases, and 9 bases stayed unmatched. Sequenced sample: tumor tissue. J is TRBJ1-2 and V is TRBV28, with 7 bases fitting TRBD1. This TCR derives from a female donor with papillary thyroid cancer or a benign thyroid nodule (not recorded which). Some clones in this sample may be carry-over from other donors' samples. The CDR3 region is CASSLSGQPFGYTF. DNA of the CDR3: TGTGCCAGCAGTTTGTCGGGACAGCCATTCGGCTACACCTTC.